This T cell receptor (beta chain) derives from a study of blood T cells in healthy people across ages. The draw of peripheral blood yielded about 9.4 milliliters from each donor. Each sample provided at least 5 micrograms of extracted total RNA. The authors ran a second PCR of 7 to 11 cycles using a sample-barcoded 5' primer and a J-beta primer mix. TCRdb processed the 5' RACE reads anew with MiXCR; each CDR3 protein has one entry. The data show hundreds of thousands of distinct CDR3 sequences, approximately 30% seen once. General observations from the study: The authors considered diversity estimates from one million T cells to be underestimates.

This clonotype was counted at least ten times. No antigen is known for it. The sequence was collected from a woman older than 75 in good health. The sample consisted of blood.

CDR3 in DNA: TGCAGCGTCCTTCGGGCAGGGGCCTACGAGCAGTACTTC. Amino acids: CSVLRAGAYEQYF. V and J are TRBV29-1 and TRBJ2-7, with D possibly matching TRBD1 (6 bases). Germline CDR1 and CDR2: SQVTM and ANQGSEA. The germline V and J ends were trimmed by 6 bases and 2 bases, with 14 bases remaining between them. The CDR3 runs 13 residues.